Below are 14 T cell receptor beta chains sequenced from a single sample in a study of T cells in Graves' hyperthyroidism and ophthalmopathy. Amplified regions were TCR beta CDR3 sequences from RNA transcripts. An initial round of RT-PCR targeting the TCR CDR3 relied on the HTBI primer set. TCRdb recomputed calls from the multiplex PCR reads with MiXCR, one row per CDR3 protein. The data contain 450,000 to 650,000 distinct CDR3 sequences, more than 15% of them singletons. The specimen sequenced was blood. These receptors came from a woman under 30 with Graves' ophthalmopathy.

This clonotype was seen repeatedly, ten times or more. The chain links TRBV6-1 to TRBJ2-4, with 15 bases lining up with TRBD2. Looked up from germline, CDR1 is MNHNS and CDR2 is SASEGT. The length of the CDR3 is 18 residues. V lost 5 bases and J lost 1; bases outside the gene matches: 6. CDR3: CASSWTSGGAVAKNIQYF. The CDR3 DNA reads TGTGCCAGCAGTTGGACTAGCGGGGGGGCCGTCGCCAAAAACATTCAGTACTTC.

This sequence joins TRBV5-6 and TRBJ2-6; possible D gene TRBD2, 7 bases. This CDR3 is built from 16 residues. Trimming took 0 bases from V and 5 from J, leaving 12 bases between them. CDR1 is SGHDT, CDR2 YYEEEE, per germline. The CDR3 bases are TGTGCCAGCAGCTTGGTGGGGGGGCGACGGGCCAACGTCCTGACTTTC. Its translation is CASSLVGGRRANVLTF.

This clonotype was observed at least ten times. The chain carries TRBV12-3 or TRBV12-4 and TRBJ1-1; possible D gene TRBD1, 5 bases. V dropped 6 bases and J dropped 5 bases, with 16 bases sitting between them. The CDR3 consists of 14 residues. This chain's CDR3 is CASSPRGDYTEAFF. CDR3 nucleotide sequence: TGTGCCAGCAGCCCACGGGGGGATTATACTGAAGCTTTCTTT.

This clonotype was seen repeatedly, ten times or more. V is TRBV13 and J is TRBJ1-1; 11 bases match TRBD1. Germline-derived CDR1 and CDR2 are PRHDT and FYEKMQ (reference sequence). The J segment lost 10 bases and the V segment lost 3 bases, leaving 13 bases of the junction unmatched. This CDR3 contains 16 residues. In DNA, the CDR3 is TGTGCCAGCAGCTTGGCCCGGGACAGGGGGATAGGAAGAGCTTTCTTT. It specifies CASSLARDRGIGRAFF.

Of note for this clonotype: A much larger clone is a single base away; this may be a read error. This chain connects TRBV28 to TRBJ2-7; no reliable D call. The CDR3 runs 15 residues. Trimming pared 2 bases from V and 4 bases from J, leaving 15 bases between. The germline CDR1 and CDR2 sequences are MDHEN and SYDVKM. Here the CDR3 DNA reads TGTGCCAGCAGTTTAGGCAGGAATTTCCTTTACGAGCAGTACTTC. It is translated as CASSLGRNFLYEQYF.

In this sample, this clonotype turned up many times. The chain employs TRBV20-1 and TRBJ2-1; TRBD2 matches at 9 bases. The CDR3 runs 16 residues. Per germline, CDR1 DFQATT and CDR2 SNEGSKA (reference sequence). Trimming removed 7 bases from V and 0 bases from J; junction bases left unmatched: 10. DNA of the CDR3: TGCAGTGTCCCGTCGGGCGGGGGGGCCTCCTACAATGAGCAGTTCTTC. Protein: CSVPSGGGASYNEQFF.

The V and J genes are TRBV19 and TRBJ2-1; 10 bases align to TRBD2. The CDR3 is made up of 15 amino acids. V shed 1 base and J 8 bases; nucleotides not matched to a gene: 5. Germline V gene lookup returns CDR1 LNHDA and CDR2 SQIVND (reference sequence). CDR3 amino acids: CASSIGSGGAHEQFF. In DNA, the CDR3 is TGTGCCAGTAGTATAGGGAGCGGGGGGGCCCATGAGCAGTTCTTC.

This clonotype came up many times. V and J are TRBV12-3 or TRBV12-4 and TRBJ2-1; D uncertain. CDR3 length: 11 residues. V shed 4 bases and J shed 6 bases, with 4 bases lying between them. CDR3 bases: TGTGCCAGCAGTTCTTCCAATGAGCAGTTCTTC. Protein product: CASSSSNEQFF.

This chain connects TRBV4-1 to TRBJ1-2; D is perhaps TRBD1 (5 bases). Trimming removed 3 bases at V and 3 bases at J, with 11 bases between. Germline CDR1 reads MGHRA; CDR2 reads YSYEKL. The CDR3 is made up of 14 amino acids. The CDR3 DNA reads as TGCGCCAGCAGCCATACCGGGACCGACTATGGCTACACCTTC. Residues: CASSHTGTDYGYTF.

At least ten counts were recorded for this clonotype. J is TRBJ1-2 and V is TRBV30, with 7 nucleotides matching TRBD1. The CDR3 loop spans 13 amino acids. Germline CDR1 reads GTSNPN; CDR2 reads SVGIG (reference sequence). Unmatched junction bases numbered 3, after V lost 5 bases and J lost 0 bases. CDR3 in amino acids: CAWEGATNYGYTF. CDR3 DNA sequence: TGTGCCTGGGAGGGGGCCACTAACTATGGCTACACCTTC.

This clonotype was found many times. V and J are TRBV12-3 or TRBV12-4 and TRBJ1-3, with unresolved D. This CDR3 contains 14 residues. The V and J ends lost 7 bases and 0 bases respectively, with 10 bases between them. Here the CDR3 DNA reads TGTGCCAGCAACCCGGGCCCCTCTGGAAACACCATATATTTT. Encoded protein: CASNPGPSGNTIYF.

Many counts were recorded for this clonotype. V and J are TRBV28 and TRBJ1-1; TRBD1 agrees at 7 bases. The CDR3 totals 14 residues. Looked up from germline, CDR1 is MDHEN and CDR2 is SYDVKM. V shed 4 bases, J shed 6 bases, and the junction held 8 bases outside the gene matches. The CDR3 loop reads CASSWDSLSPEAFF. Written as DNA, the CDR3 is TGTGCCAGCAGTTGGGACAGCCTCTCCCCTGAAGCTTTCTTT.

This clonotype was counted at least ten times. The chain recombines TRBV7-2 with TRBJ2-1; D unclear. CDR3 length: 14 residues. Germline V gene sequence: CDR1 SGHTA, CDR2 FQGNSA. With 1 base removed from V and 8 bases from J, the gap between germline ends came to 12 bases. CDR3 sequence (DNA): TGTGCCAGCAGCTTAGAAGCTGGGTCGGATGAGCAGTTCTTC. Protein: CASSLEAGSDEQFF.

This clonotype was found many times. J is TRBJ1-6 and V is TRBV28; 8 nucleotides line up with TRBD1. CDR1 and CDR2 from the germline V gene are MDHEN and SYDVKM. The CDR3 spans 14 residues. V gave up 2 bases and J gave up 7 bases; unmatched junction bases: 1. The CDR3 sequence: CASSLPGGNSPLHF. The CDR3 coding sequence is TGTGCCAGCAGTTTACCAGGGGGCAATTCACCCCTCCACTTT.